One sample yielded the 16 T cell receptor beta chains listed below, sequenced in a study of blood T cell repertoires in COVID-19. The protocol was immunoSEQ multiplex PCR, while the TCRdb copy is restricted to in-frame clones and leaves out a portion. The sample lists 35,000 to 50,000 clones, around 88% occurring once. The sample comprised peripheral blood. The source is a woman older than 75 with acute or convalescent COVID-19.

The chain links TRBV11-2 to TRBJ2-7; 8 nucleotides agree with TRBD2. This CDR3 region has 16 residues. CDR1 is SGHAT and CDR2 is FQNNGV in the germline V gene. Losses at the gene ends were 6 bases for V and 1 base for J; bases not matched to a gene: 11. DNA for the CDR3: TGTGCCAGCAGACTAGCGGTAACAGGGTCTTCCTACGAGCAGTACTTC. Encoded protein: CASRLAVTGSSYEQYF.

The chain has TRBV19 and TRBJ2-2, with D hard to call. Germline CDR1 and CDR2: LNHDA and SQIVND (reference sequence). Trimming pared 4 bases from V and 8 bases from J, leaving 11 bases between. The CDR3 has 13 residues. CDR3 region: CASSTHTVGELFF. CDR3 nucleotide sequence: TGTGCCAGTAGTACTCATACGGTGGGGGAGCTGTTTTTT. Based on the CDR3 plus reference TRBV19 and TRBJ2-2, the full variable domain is DGGITQSPKYLFRKEGQNVTLSCEQNLNHDAMYWYRQDPGQGLRLIYYSQIVNDFQKGDIAEGYSVSREKKESFPLTVTSAQKNPTAFYLCASSTHTVGELFFGEGSRLTVL.

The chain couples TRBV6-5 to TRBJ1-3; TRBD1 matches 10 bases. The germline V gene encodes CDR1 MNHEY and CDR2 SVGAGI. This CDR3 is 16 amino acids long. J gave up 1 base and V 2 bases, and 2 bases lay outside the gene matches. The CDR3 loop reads CASSYGTGVSGNTIYF. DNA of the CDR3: TGTGCCAGCAGTTACGGGACAGGGGTATCTGGAAACACCATATATTTT.

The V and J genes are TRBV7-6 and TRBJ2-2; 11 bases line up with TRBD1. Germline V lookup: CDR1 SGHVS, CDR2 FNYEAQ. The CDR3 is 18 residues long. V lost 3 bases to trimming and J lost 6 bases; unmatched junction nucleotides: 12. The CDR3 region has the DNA TGTGCCAGCAGCTTCGGGAGTGGACAGGGGGCTTTCGCCGGGGAGCTGTTTTTT. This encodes CASSFGSGQGAFAGELFF.

Here the CDR3 reads CASSPLDWNTEAFF. CDR3 nucleotides: TGTGCCAGCAGTCCGTTGGACTGGAACACTGAAGCTTTCTTT. The chain combines TRBV27 with TRBJ1-1, with D unresolved. Trimming took 5 bases from V and 1 from J, leaving 11 bases between them. The CDR3 sequence is 14 residues long. Germline V gene lookup returns CDR1 MNHEY and CDR2 SMNVEV (reference sequence).

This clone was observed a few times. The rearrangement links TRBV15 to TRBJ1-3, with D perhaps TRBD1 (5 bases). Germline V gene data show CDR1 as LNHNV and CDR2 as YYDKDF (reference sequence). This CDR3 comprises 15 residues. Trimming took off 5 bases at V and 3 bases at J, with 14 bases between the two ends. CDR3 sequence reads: CATSHLTGLGNTIYF. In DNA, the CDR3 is TGTGCCACCAGCCATTTAACAGGCCTTGGAAACACCATATATTTT.

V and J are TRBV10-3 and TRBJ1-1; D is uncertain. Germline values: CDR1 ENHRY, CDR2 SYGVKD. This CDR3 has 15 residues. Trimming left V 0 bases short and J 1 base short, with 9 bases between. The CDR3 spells CAISESVSGNTEAFF. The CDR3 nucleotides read TGTGCCATCAGTGAGTCGGTATCCGGGAACACTGAAGCTTTCTTT.

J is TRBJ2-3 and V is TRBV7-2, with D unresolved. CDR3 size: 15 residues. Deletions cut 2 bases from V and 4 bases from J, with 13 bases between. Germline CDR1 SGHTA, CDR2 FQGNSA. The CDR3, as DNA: TGTGCCAGCAGCTTACCAGCTCCACGGGCAGATACGCAGTATTTT. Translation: CASSLPAPRADTQYF.

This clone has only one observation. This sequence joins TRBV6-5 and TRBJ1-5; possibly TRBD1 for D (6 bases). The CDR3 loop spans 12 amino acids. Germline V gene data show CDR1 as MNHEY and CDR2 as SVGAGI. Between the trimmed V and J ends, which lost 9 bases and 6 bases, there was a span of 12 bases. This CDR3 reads CASSGGFQPQHF. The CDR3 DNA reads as TGTGCCAGTTCTGGGGGCTTTCAGCCCCAGCATTTT.

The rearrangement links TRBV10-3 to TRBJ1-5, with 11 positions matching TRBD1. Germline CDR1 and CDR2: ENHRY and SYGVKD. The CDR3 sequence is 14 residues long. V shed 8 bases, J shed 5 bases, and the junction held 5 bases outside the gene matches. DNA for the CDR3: TGTGCCATCCGGGGGACAGGGGGGGATCAGCCCCAGCATTTT. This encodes CAIRGTGGDQPQHF.

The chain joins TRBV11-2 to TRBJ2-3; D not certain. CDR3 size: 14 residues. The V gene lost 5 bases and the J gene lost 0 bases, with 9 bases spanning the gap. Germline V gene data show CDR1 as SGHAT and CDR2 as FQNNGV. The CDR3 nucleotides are TGTGCCAGCAGCCTTTTGAGCAGCACAGATACGCAGTATTTT. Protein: CASSLLSSTDTQYF.

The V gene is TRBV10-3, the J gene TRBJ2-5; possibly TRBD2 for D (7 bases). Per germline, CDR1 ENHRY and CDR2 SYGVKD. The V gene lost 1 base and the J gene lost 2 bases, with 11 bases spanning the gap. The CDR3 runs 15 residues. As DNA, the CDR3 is TGTGCCATCAGTGAGTGGGGGGGCAGTCAAGAGACCCAGTACTTC. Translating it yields CAISEWGGSQETQYF.

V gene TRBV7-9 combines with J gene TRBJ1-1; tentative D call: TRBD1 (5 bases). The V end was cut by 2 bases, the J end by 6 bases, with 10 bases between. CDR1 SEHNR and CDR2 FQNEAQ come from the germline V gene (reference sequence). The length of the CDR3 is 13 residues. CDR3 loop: CASSLSRQSEAFF. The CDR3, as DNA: TGTGCCAGCAGCTTATCACGACAGTCTGAAGCTTTCTTT.

The CDR3 DNA follows: TGTGCCAGCAGTCTCCCCGGCACTGGGGCTGGGACAGATACGCAGTATTTT. This encodes CASSLPGTGAGTDTQYF. J is TRBJ2-3 and V is TRBV28; a weak D match, TRBD1 (5 bases). The CDR3 contains 17 residues. Germline loops: CDR1 MDHEN, CDR2 SYDVKM. Between the trimmed V and J ends, which lost 5 bases and 3 bases, there was a span of 21 bases.

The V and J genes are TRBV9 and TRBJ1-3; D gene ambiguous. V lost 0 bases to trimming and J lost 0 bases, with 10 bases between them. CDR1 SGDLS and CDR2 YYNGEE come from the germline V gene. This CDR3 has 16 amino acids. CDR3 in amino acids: CASSVDTGFSGNTIYF. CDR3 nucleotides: TGTGCCAGCAGCGTAGATACGGGTTTCTCTGGAAACACCATATATTTT.

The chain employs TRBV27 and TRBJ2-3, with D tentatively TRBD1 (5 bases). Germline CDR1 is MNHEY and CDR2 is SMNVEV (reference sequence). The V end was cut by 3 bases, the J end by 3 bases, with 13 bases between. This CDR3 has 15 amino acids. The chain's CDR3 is CASSFGQGGTDTQYF. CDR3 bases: TGTGCCAGCAGTTTCGGGCAGGGTGGAACAGATACGCAGTATTTT.